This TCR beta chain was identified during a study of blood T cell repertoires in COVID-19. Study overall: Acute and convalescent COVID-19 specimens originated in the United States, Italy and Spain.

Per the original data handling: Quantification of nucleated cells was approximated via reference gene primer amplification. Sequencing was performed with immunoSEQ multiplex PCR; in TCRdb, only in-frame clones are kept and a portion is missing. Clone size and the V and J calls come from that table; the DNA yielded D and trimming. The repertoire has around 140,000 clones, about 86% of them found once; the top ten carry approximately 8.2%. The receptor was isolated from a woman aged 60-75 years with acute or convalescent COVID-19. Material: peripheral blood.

CDR3 loop: CAVRQGATDTQYF. In DNA form, the CDR3 reads TGTGCCGTTAGGCAGGGGGCTACAGATACGCAGTATTTT. This chain connects TRBV6-5 to TRBJ2-3; 8 bases line up with TRBD1. The V segment lost 11 bases and the J segment 3 bases; nucleotides outside the gene matches: 7. Germline V gene lookup returns CDR1 MNHEY and CDR2 SVGAGI. The CDR3 totals 13 residues.